The following is a T cell receptor (beta chain) sequence with its context. Its target is not known. The entry originates in a study of T cells after posttransplantation cyclophosphamide. Study findings and constraints: Later post-transplant blood repertoires were often dominated by donor CD8+ memory clones. Recipient CMV seropositivity and CMV reactivation strongly tracked TRB clonality. Blood and skin or GI T cell repertoires showed limited TRB overlap.

V lost 8 bases, J lost 5 bases, and 6 bases stayed unmatched. This CDR3 has 13 amino acids. Germline CDR1 reads KGHSH; CDR2 reads LQKENI. The repertoire was sequenced with immunoSEQ multiplex PCR; TCRdb's copy has only in-frame clones and lacks some. The table has 30,000 or so clones, about 90% seen once. This TCR was recovered from a woman aged 40 to 50 with a blood cancer, CMV-positive, and with a related stem cell donor. The chain uses TRBV18 and TRBJ2-5, with 9 bases that match TRBD1. Sequenced material: PBMCs. The CDR3 region is CASDRDRAETQYF. In DNA form, the CDR3 reads TGTGCCAGCGACCGGGACAGGGCCGAGACCCAGTACTTC. Full variable domain (outside the CDR3, taken from reference TRBV18 and TRBJ2-5): NAGVMQNPRHLVRRRGQEARLRCSPMKGHSHVYWYRQLPEEGLKFMVYLQKENIIDESGMPKERFSAEFPKEGPSILRIQQVVRGDSAAYFCASDRDRAETQYFGPGTRLLVL.